These T cell receptor beta chains were read from a single sample in a study of T cell responses to AZD1222 COVID-19 vaccine. TCRdb keeps only in-frame clones here, not all; method: immunoSEQ multiplex PCR. The table lists 150,000 or so clones, approximately 91% of them singletons. This material consisted of peripheral blood, taken after recovery from COVID-19. The receptor source for this set is an adult who had recovered from COVID-19. Both conserved end residues are part of each CDR3. D genes are given only for firm matches. The size of a clone is reported for some rows only, either as once, few or many, or as a class for expanded clones.

v_call,clone_size,j_call,d_call,cdr3_nt,cdr3_aa
TRBV6-5,NA,TRBJ1-6,NA,TGTGCCAGCACCCAACCGGGCGGACCCAATTCACCCCTCCACTTT,CASTQPGGPNSPLHF
TRBV7-3,NA,TRBJ1-4,NA,TGTGCCAGCAGCTTAACCAGGGAGGTGGGGGCAGGAAAACTGTTTTTT,CASSLTREVGAGKLFF
TRBV28,few,TRBJ1-5,TRBD1,TGTGCCAGCAGTTTAGCGACAGGGACCAATCAGCCCCAGCATTTT,CASSLATGTNQPQHF
TRBV6-5,NA,TRBJ1-1,NA,TGTGCCAGCAGTCCCCTAAGGGGGTACGACACTGAAGCTTTCTTT,CASSPLRGYDTEAFF
TRBV13,NA,TRBJ2-1,NA,TGTGCCAGCAGCTCAAATACACGAGAGTACAATGAGCAGTTCTTC,CASSSNTREYNEQFF
TRBV2,once,TRBJ1-1,NA,TGTGCCAGCAGGTGGGGCAGGGCCACTGAAGCTTTCTTT,CASRWGRATEAFF
TRBV23-1,NA,TRBJ1-4,NA,TGCGCCAGCAGTCAATCGATCCAGGATGAAAAACTGTTTTTT,CASSQSIQDEKLFF
TRBV28,once,TRBJ1-1,TRBD1,TGTGCCAGCAGTTTATTTCAGGGGGGGGCTTTCTTT,CASSLFQGGAFF
TRBV5-1,NA,TRBJ2-3,NA,TGCGCCAGCAGCTTGCAGGGGCGCACAGATACGCAGTATTTT,CASSLQGRTDTQYF
TRBV7-9,NA,TRBJ2-3,NA,TGTGCCAGCAGCTTTGGTGAAGCAGATACGCAGTATTTT,CASSFGEADTQYF
TRBV5-6,NA,TRBJ2-3,NA,TGTGCCAGCAGCTTTTCGGACGGCACAGATACGCAGTATTTT,CASSFSDGTDTQYF
TRBV9,NA,TRBJ2-1,TRBD1,TGTGCCAGCAGCCCCCGGACAGGGTCCTACAATGAGCAGTTCTTC,CASSPRTGSYNEQFF
TRBV6-6,NA,TRBJ2-2,TRBD1,TGTGCCAGCATCCGGACAGGGCCGAACACCGGGGAGCTGTTTTTT,CASIRTGPNTGELFF
TRBV4-1,NA,TRBJ1-2,NA,TGCGCCAGCAGCCAAGGGGGGGCCCCAGGGTCCTATGGCTACACCTTC,CASSQGGAPGSYGYTF
TRBV19,NA,TRBJ2-1,NA,TGTGCCAGTACGCAAATAGGACGTCGGGGGTATAATGAGCAGTTCTTC,CASTQIGRRGYNEQFF
TRBV5-5,NA,TRBJ1-3,NA,TGTGCCAGCAGCTTACGGAATCGGAACACCATATATTTT,CASSLRNRNTIYF
TRBV7-6,NA,TRBJ2-7,TRBD1,TGTGCCAGCAGCCCCCTCCGGGACAGGGGCGGCGAGCAGTACTTC,CASSPLRDRGGEQYF
TRBV7-9,NA,TRBJ1-2,NA,TGTGCCAGCGCCGGAGGGGGGAGCACTTTCTATGGCTACACCTTC,CASAGGGSTFYGYTF
TRBV12-5,once,TRBJ2-2,NA,TGTGCTAGTGGCCTAACAGTGGCCGGGGAGCTGTTTTTT,CASGLTVAGELFF
TRBV28,NA,TRBJ2-3,NA,TGTGCCAGCAGTTTAATTGTGGATACGCAGTATTTT,CASSLIVDTQYF
TRBV19,many,TRBJ2-7,NA,TGTGCCAGCCAAGAGAGGGCTTCTCTCTCCTACGAGCAGTACTTC,CASQERASLSYEQYF
TRBV5-4,once,TRBJ1-2,TRBD1,TGTGCCAGCAGCTTGCAGGGGGTAGTAGCTAACTATGGCTACACCTTC,CASSLQGVVANYGYTF
TRBV19,NA,TRBJ2-3,TRBD1,TGTGCCAGTAGTATGCAGGGGGCAGAAGATACGCAGTATTTT,CASSMQGAEDTQYF
TRBV6-5,NA,TRBJ1-6,TRBD1,TGTGCCAGCAGTTATTCACAGGGGCTACCCCTCCACTTT,CASSYSQGLPLHF
TRBV9,NA,TRBJ1-4,NA,TGTGCCAGCAGCGCAAAAGGGGCGTATAATGAAAAACTGTTTTTT,CASSAKGAYNEKLFF
TRBV5-5,NA,TRBJ2-2,NA,TGTGCCAGCAGCTTGGACGGGGGCGGCACCGGGGAGCTGTTTTTT,CASSLDGGGTGELFF
TRBV4-2,NA,TRBJ2-1,TRBD2,TGTGCCAGCAGCCAATCTAGCGGGAGCTCCTACAATGAGCAGTTCTTC,CASSQSSGSSYNEQFF
TRBV7-8,NA,TRBJ2-4,TRBD2,TGTGCCAGCAGCTTAGTACGACTAGCGGCCCGGGGAGACATTCAGTACTTC,CASSLVRLAARGDIQYF
TRBV5-4,NA,TRBJ2-1,NA,TGTGCCAGCAGCCCCGGGGTCTCCTACAATGAGCAGTTCTTC,CASSPGVSYNEQFF
TRBV5-1,NA,TRBJ1-2,TRBD1,TGCGCCAGCAGCTTGGAAGGACAGGGAGACTATGGCTACACCTTC,CASSLEGQGDYGYTF
TRBV9,once,TRBJ2-6,NA,TGTGCCAGCAGCGAGCTACAGGGGACTCCTGGGGCCAACGTCCTGACTTTC,CASSELQGTPGANVLTF
TRBV7-2,NA,TRBJ2-7,NA,TGTGCCAGCAGCTCCCTCTCGGGGCAGGGACCTTACTACGAGCAGTACTTC,CASSSLSGQGPYYEQYF
TRBV5-5,once,TRBJ1-6,NA,TGTGCCAGCAGTCCCTCCCTCGGCCTTAATTCACCCCTCCACTTT,CASSPSLGLNSPLHF